This T cell receptor (beta chain) appears in the sequencing data of a study of shared clonotypes between healthy human individuals. Donors comprised only Caucasian adults living in Nashville, Tennessee. It was into CD45RA+ naive and CD45RA-negative memory subsets that the CD4+ cells were split. This table comes from immunoSEQ multiplex PCR, and its TCRdb copy is limited to in-frame clones, with some not included. The sample records about 2 million clones, roughly 95% being singletons. Germline values: CDR1 SGHRS, CDR2 YFSETQ. This CDR3 comprises 16 residues. The V end lost 4 bases, the J end lost 2 bases, and 18 bases lay between the germline ends.

Sequenced sample: naive CD4+ T cells sorted from blood. The subset is: CD45RA+ positively selected. The V and J genes are TRBV5-1 and TRBJ1-2; tentatively, D is TRBD1 (5 bases). The clonotype comes from a man between 18 and 35 years old in good health. CDR3 amino acids: CASSRWGTQINYGYTF. The DNA of the CDR3 is TGCGCCAGCAGCCGGTGGGGGACCCAAATCAACTATGGCTACACCTTC. Looking up the rest from reference TRBV5-1 and TRBJ1-2 gives the full variable domain: KAGVTQTPRYLIKTRGQQVTLSCSPISGHRSVSWYQQTPGQGLQFLFEYFSETQRNKGNFPGRFSGRQFSNSRSEMNVSTLELGDSALYLCASSRWGTQINYGYTFGSGTRLTVV.